This T cell receptor (beta chain) was retrieved from a study of regulatory T cells in long-lasting Graves disease. Study-wide results and caveats: Those with persistent Graves' had less TCR diversity than newly diagnosed patients.

CDR3 regions were amplified by Arm-PCR using iRepertoire HTBI primers to build TCR beta libraries. TCRdb re-called the multiplex PCR reads with MiXCR, one entry per CDR3 protein. This sample has 420,000 or so distinct CDR3 sequences; over 15% occur once, and the top ten carry less than 30%. The time point was: newly diagnosed GD, antithyroid drugs for less than 3 months. With RNA extracted from PBMCs as input, the TCR library was made. The EDTA tubes were filled with about 10 milliliters of drawn peripheral blood. This clonotype was detected only once. What it recognizes is unknown. The CDR3 loop spans 13 amino acids. CDR1 and CDR2 (germline): MNHEY, SVGEGT. The V and J ends lost 7 bases and 6 bases respectively, with 15 bases between them. The same specimen was also included in a second study, on T cells in Graves' hyperthyroidism and ophthalmopathy.

V usage is TRBV6-2 or TRBV6-3 and J usage is TRBJ1-2; perhaps TRBD1 as D (6 bases). The clonotype was recovered from a woman aged 18-29 years with Graves disease. The sample in question was peripheral blood mononuclear cells (PBMCs), obtained at new diagnosis, from a patient treated with antithyroid drugs. The chain's CDR3 is CASNQHYRDGYTF. The CDR3 nucleotides are TGTGCCAGCAATCAACATTACAGGGATGGCTACACCTTC.